This TCR beta chain was sequenced during a study of T cell repertoires in cytomegalovirus infection. General study points: Dominating the ex vivo response were TCR beta clonotypes that were CMV-specific and HLA-C-restricted.

Germline CDR1 is SGHNT and CDR2 is YYREEE (reference sequence). V lost 1 base and J 1 base, leaving 3 bases between the germline ends. The CDR3 covers 13 residues. The sample holds many counts of this clonotype. The antigen remains undetermined. From the reads, TCRdb called clonotypes with MiXCR, one entry per CDR3 protein. The sample has about 110,000 distinct CDR3 sequences, roughly a tenth seen once. The sequenced material came from PBMCs, sequenced either directly or after in vitro stimulation (not recorded which). V and J are TRBV5-4 and TRBJ2-1; D uncertain. The source is a human donor in good health (CMV status not recorded). Some clones in this sample may be carry-over from other donors' samples. The CDR3 DNA reads as TGTGCCAGCAGCTTGAAGTCCTACAATGAGCAGTTCTTC. It encodes CASSLKSYNEQFF.